This TCR beta chain comes out of a study of blood T cell repertoires in COVID-19. Study as a whole: Acute-phase and convalescent COVID-19 samples originated in the United States, Italy and Spain.

CDR3 length: 16 residues. With 8 bases clipped from V and 2 bases from J, the junction kept 11 bases outside the gene matches. Per germline, CDR1 LNHDA and CDR2 SQIVND (reference sequence). Methods used by the authors: Amplification with reference gene primers provided the estimates of nucleated cell counts. Only in-frame clones appear in the TCRdb table, and some are missing; sequencing was by immunoSEQ multiplex PCR. The DNA gave D and trimming, while V, J and clone size come from that table. Of more than 200,000 clones in the sample, around 84% were seen once. This receptor was taken from an older woman with COVID-19, enrolled during active disease. The chain has TRBV19 and TRBJ1-5; 8 bases line up with TRBD1. Sequenced: peripheral blood. The CDR3 reads CASSSRDRLRNQPQHF. The CDR3 coding sequence is TGTGCCAGTTCCTCGAGGGACAGGCTACGCAATCAGCCCCAGCATTTT.